This TCR beta chain was observed in a study of CD8+ T cells in alopecia areata. The overall study: Those patients who were treated received oral tofacitinib, which was given at 5 to 10 mg twice daily for moderate-to-severe alopecia areata. Study-wide results and caveats: Greater clonality was observed in lesional scalp samples, especially alopecia totalis/universalis, versus normal scalp. TCRs were shared less clearly across patients than in mice, possibly for HLA-related reasons.

Only a few counts were recorded for this clone. Its antigen is currently unknown. The same CDR3 also results from other DNA sequences found in this sample. This CDR3 is 14 amino acids long. Trimming left V 4 bases short and J 0 bases short, with 5 bases between. CDR1 and CDR2 (germline): SGHRS, YFSETQ. The treatment is: oral pan-JAK inhibitor, 5-10 mg twice daily. CD4+ and CD8+ T cells were sorted from PBMCs. Sequencing used cDNA as its template, made by extracting RNA and reverse transcribing it. Using immunoSEQ multiplex PCR, the repertoire was profiled, and TCRdb retains in-frame clones only, with some absent. Found here are approximately 200,000 clones, about 60% of them singletons; the top ten hold roughly 0.7%.

The receptor's source is a human donor with alopecia areata. The rearrangement joins TRBV5-1 to TRBJ2-6; D is unclear. The sample here was CD4+ T cells sorted from blood, taken at week 4, from a patient treated with tofacitinib. CDR3: CASSGGSGANVLTF. Written as DNA, the CDR3 is TGCGCCAGCAGCGGCGGCTCTGGGGCCAACGTCCTGACTTTC.